A selection of T cell receptor beta chains follows, all from one sample in a study of post-analysis software for immune sequencing data. TCRdb called the PCR reads again in MiXCR, with one record for every CDR3 protein. This table holds fewer than 850,000 distinct CDR3 sequences, under 60% found once. The sample taken for sequencing was blood. These receptors came from a girl between 10 and 17 years old with multiple sclerosis. Each CDR3 is given with its conserved first and last residue. D genes are given only for firm matches. Not every row has a clone size; where given, it reads once, few, many or a size class.

. TRBJ2-3 few TRBV12-3/TRBV12-4 CASSFGGWTDTQYF TGTGCCAGCAGTTTTGGTGGGTGGACAGATACGCAGTATTTT
TRBD2 TRBJ2-7 . TRBV10-3 CAIRGVGGYEQYF TGTGCCATCAGGGGAGTGGGGGGGTACGAGCAGTACTTC
. TRBJ2-4 . TRBV3-1 CASSQATENIQYF TGTGCCAGCAGCCAAGCGACAGAAAACATTCAGTACTTC
. TRBJ1-2 . TRBV2 CASSESQGSVGGYTF TGTGCCAGCAGTGAAAGCCAGGGGTCAGTCGGGGGCTACACCTTC
. TRBJ2-3 few TRBV29-1 CSVEDRRTDTQYF TGCAGCGTTGAAGATCGGCGAACAGATACGCAGTATTTT
. TRBJ2-3 few TRBV5-1 CASSLELATTDTQYF TGCGCCAGCAGCTTGGAATTAGCGACCACAGATACGCAGTATTTT
TRBD1 TRBJ2-7 few TRBV4-3 CAGSQETGNRGLYEQYF TGCGCCGGCAGCCAAGAAACGGGAAACAGGGGGCTCTACGAGCAGTACTTC
TRBD2 TRBJ2-5 . TRBV29-1 CSVDPRGVGLETQYF TGCAGCGTTGACCCCCGGGGGGTAGGTCTAGAGACCCAGTACTTC
TRBD1 TRBJ2-7 few TRBV9 CASSVETGGEQYF TGTGCCAGCAGCGTAGAAACAGGGGGCGAGCAGTACTTC
. TRBJ2-3 . TRBV27 CASSLSSPGVAFQDTQYF TGTGCCAGCAGTTTATCATCCCCAGGCGTCGCTTTTCAAGATACGCAGTATTTT
TRBD2 TRBJ2-1 few TRBV20-1 CSASGRHNEQFF TGCAGTGCTAGCGGGAGGCACAATGAGCAGTTCTTC
. TRBJ2-3 few TRBV29-1 CSVEDPTARTDTQYF TGCAGCGTTGAAGATCCTACAGCCCGCACAGATACGCAGTATTTT
TRBD1 TRBJ1-2 few TRBV12-3/TRBV12-4 CASSHDRGGGYTF TGTGCCAGCAGTCACGACAGGGGAGGTGGCTACACCTTC
. TRBJ2-1 . TRBV3-1 CASSQLISGNEQCF TGTGCCAGCAGCCAGCTAATTAGCGGTAATGAGCAGTGCTTC
TRBD2 TRBJ2-5 . TRBV12-3/TRBV12-4 CASSPSGRSQTQYF TGTGCCAGCAGTCCTAGCGGGAGATCCCAGACCCAGTACTTC
TRBD2 TRBJ2-7 few TRBV4-2 CASSAQLADSYEQYF TGTGCCAGCAGCGCCCAGCTAGCGGATTCCTACGAGCAGTACTTC
. TRBJ2-7 . TRBV5-6 CASSSGRGTEQYF TGTGCCAGCTCCAGCGGACGGGGGACCGAGCAGTACTTC
. TRBJ2-7 few TRBV7-2 CASSLWQAYEQYF TGTGCCAGCAGCTTATGGCAGGCCTACGAGCAGTACTTC
TRBD1 TRBJ2-7 . TRBV4-3 CASAPVGQGAPLVSYEQYF TGCGCCAGCGCGCCTGTAGGACAGGGGGCCCCCCTGGTATCCTACGAGCAGTACTTC
TRBD1 TRBJ2-7 . TRBV5-1 CASSSGTGLEQYF TGCGCCAGCAGCTCGGGGACAGGGCTCGAGCAGTACTTC
. TRBJ1-5 . TRBV2 CASSDTRGNQPQHF TGTGCCAGCAGTGACACTAGGGGCAATCAGCCCCAGCATTTT
TRBD1 TRBJ2-7 . TRBV29-1 CSVAGTGVYEQYF TGCAGCGTTGCAGGGACAGGAGTCTACGAGCAGTACTTC
TRBD1 TRBJ1-4 . TRBV6-6 CASSYSWDRGNEKLFF TGTGCCAGCAGTTATTCGTGGGACAGGGGGAATGAAAAACTGTTTTTT